A selection of T cell receptor beta chains follows, all from one sample in a study of cytomegalovirus exposure and HLA in healthy donors. Measured with immunoSEQ multiplex PCR; TCRdb has only the in-frame clones, and not every one. In the table there are some 150,000 clones, approximately 80% of which are singletons. Specimen: PBMCs. The source of these receptors is a woman in her thirties or forties in good health and CMV-seronegative. CDR3s include the opening cysteine and the closing phenylalanine or tryptophan. Clone size appears in some rows only: once, few, many, or a class for an expanded clone.

CDR3 protein,J gene,V gene,clone size
CASSLPLAGVGDTQYF,TRBJ2-3,TRBV13,NA
CASRWGGSNNQPQHF,TRBJ1-5,TRBV19,NA
CAWSLGQGGEKLFF,TRBJ1-4,TRBV30,NA
CASSQPGQGYEQYF,TRBJ2-7,TRBV4-1,few
CASSLDPDSSYNEQFF,TRBJ2-1,TRBV5-4,NA
CASSDSGTGNQPQHF,TRBJ1-5,TRBV6-4,NA
CAIRGQFSNTEAFF,TRBJ1-1,TRBV10-3,NA
CASKTGSSGNTIYF,TRBJ1-3,TRBV21-1,NA
CASRESSGGAGDTQYF,TRBJ2-3,TRBV2,few
CASSPGRAAEQETQYF,TRBJ2-5,TRBV4-1,NA
CASSLAGPVSYNSPLHF,TRBJ1-6,TRBV5-4,few
CASSPLRTGSGSETQYF,TRBJ2-5,TRBV9,few
CASSQLGLAGGPQNTGELFF,TRBJ2-2,TRBV4-1,NA
CASRGQGAGYTF,TRBJ1-2,TRBV6-5,NA
CASSLETGGNNCGYTF,TRBJ1-2,TRBV5-1,NA
CASSPLVYRDRALSGNSPLHF,TRBJ1-6,TRBV27,NA
CASSPRHGPSGANVLTF,TRBJ2-6,TRBV11-3,NA